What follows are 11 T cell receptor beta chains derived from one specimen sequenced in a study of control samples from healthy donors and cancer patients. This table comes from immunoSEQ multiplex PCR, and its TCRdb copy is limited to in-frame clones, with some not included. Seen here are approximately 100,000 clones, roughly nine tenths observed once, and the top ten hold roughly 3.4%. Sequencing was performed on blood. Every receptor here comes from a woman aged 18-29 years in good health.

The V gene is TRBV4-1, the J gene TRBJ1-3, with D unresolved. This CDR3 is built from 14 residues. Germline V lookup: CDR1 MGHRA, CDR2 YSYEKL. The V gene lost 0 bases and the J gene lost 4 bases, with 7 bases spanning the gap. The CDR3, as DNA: TGCGCCAGCAGCCAAGACCCCGAGGGAAACACCATATATTTT. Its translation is CASSQDPEGNTIYF.

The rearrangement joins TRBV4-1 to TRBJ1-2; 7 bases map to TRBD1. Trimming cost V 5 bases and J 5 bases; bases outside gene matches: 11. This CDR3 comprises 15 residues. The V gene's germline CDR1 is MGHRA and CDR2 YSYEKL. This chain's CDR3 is CASSTRQGRLYGYTF. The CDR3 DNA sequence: TGCGCCAGCAGCACCCGACAGGGAAGGCTATATGGCTACACCTTC.

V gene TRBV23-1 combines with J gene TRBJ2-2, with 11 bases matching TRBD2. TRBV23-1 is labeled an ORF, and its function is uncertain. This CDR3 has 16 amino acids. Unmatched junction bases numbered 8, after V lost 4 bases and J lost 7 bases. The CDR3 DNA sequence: TGCGCCAGCAGTCCGACTAGCGGGGCAGACATCGGGGAGCTGTTTTTT. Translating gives CASSPTSGADIGELFF.

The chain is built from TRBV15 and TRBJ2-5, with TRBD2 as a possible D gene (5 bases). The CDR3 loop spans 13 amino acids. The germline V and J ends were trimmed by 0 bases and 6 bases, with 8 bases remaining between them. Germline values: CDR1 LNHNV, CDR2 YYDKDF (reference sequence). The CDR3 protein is CATSRDVAQTQYF. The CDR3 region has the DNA TGTGCCACCAGCAGAGATGTAGCGCAGACCCAGTACTTC.

CDR3 loop: CASSQEGGLDTQYF. For the CDR3, the DNA is TGTGCCAGCAGCCAGGAGGGGGGCTTAGATACGCAGTATTTT. J is TRBJ2-3 and V is TRBV5-6; the D gene could be TRBD1 or TRBD2 (6 bases each). Trimming took off 4 bases at V and 5 bases at J, with 14 bases between the two ends. Germline assignment: CDR1 SGHDT and CDR2 YYEEEE. The CDR3 has 14 amino acids. The whole variable domain, filled in from reference TRBV5-6 and TRBJ2-3, reads DAGVTQSPTHLIKTRGQQVTLRCSPKSGHDTVSWYQQALGQGPQFIFQYYEEEERQRGNFPDRFSGHQFPNYSSELNVNALLLGDSALYLCASSQEGGLDTQYFGPGTRLTVL.

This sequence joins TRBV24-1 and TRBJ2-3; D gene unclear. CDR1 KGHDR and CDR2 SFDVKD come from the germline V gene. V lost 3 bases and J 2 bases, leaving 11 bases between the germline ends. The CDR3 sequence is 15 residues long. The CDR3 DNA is TGTGCCACCAGTGATAGTAGAGCGATCACAGATACGCAGTATTTT. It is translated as CATSDSRAITDTQYF.

The CDR3 DNA is TGTGCCAGCAGTCCCCCACTTCGACAGGGGGATGGCTACACCTTC. The encoded protein is CASSPPLRQGDGYTF. This sequence joins TRBV6-6 and TRBJ1-2; 9 positions agree with TRBD1. J was trimmed by 6 bases and V by 5 bases; bases with no gene match: 10. Germline-derived CDR1 and CDR2 are MNHNY and SVGAGI (reference sequence). This CDR3 contains 15 residues.

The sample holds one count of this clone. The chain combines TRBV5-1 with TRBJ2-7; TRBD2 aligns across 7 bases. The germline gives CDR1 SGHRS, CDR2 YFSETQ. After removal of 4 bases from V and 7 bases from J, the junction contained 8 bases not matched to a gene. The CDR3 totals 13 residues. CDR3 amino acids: CASSPQLGGEQYF. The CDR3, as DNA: TGCGCCAGCAGCCCCCAGTTGGGGGGGGAGCAGTACTTC.

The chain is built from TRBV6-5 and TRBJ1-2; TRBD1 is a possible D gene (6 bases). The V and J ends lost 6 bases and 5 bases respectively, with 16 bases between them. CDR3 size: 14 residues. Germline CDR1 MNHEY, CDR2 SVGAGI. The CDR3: CASRGGTEDYGYTF. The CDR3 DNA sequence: TGTGCCAGCAGAGGGGGGACGGAGGATTATGGCTACACCTTC.

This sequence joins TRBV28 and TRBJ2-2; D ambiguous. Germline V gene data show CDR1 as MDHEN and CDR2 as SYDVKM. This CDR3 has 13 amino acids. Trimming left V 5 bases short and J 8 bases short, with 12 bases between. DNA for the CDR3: TGTGCCAGCAGTCCACCGCCCCGGGGGGAGCTGTTTTTT. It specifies CASSPPPRGELFF.

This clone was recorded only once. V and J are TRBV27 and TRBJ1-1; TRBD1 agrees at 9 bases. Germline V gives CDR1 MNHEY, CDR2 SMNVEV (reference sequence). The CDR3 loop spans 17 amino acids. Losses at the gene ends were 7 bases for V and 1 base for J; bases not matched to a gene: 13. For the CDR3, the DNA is TGTGCCAGCAATTTCATACTGACACAGGGGGCGAACACTGAAGCTTTCTTT. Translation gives CASNFILTQGANTEAFF.